Listed below are T cell receptor beta chains from one sample, sequenced in a study of T cells in Graves' hyperthyroidism and ophthalmopathy. From the multiplex PCR reads, TCRdb called clonotypes with MiXCR, one entry per CDR3 protein. The sample consists of about 590,000 distinct CDR3 sequences, more than 13% of them appearing once. What was sequenced was blood. The receptors here all came from a woman aged 18-30 years with Graves' ophthalmopathy. The CDR3 runs from the conserved cysteine through the conserved F or W. A D gene is named only where the DNA matches it firmly. Size tells how often a clone was seen (once, few, many) or the class of an expanded clone, and some rows leave it out.

D: NA
size: NA
V: TRBV6-4
J: TRBJ2-1
DNA: TGTGCCAGCGCCCCAGGTGGCGGCCTCAGAAGGGAGCAGTTCTTC
CDR3: CASAPGGGLRREQFF

D: TRBD1
size: NA
V: TRBV2
J: TRBJ1-5
DNA: TGTGCCAGCAGTGCTACAGGGGGCGAGCAGCCCCAGCATTTT
CDR3: CASSATGGEQPQHF

D: TRBD2
size: many
V: TRBV6-5
J: TRBJ2-7
DNA: TGTGCCAGCAGTTACGCACCCCCCGGGACTAGCGGGAGGCGCTCGGGTGAGCAGTACTTC
CDR3: CASSYAPPGTSGRRSGEQYF

D: TRBD2
size: many
V: TRBV7-9
J: TRBJ2-7
DNA: TGTGCCAGCAGCAACAGCGGGAAGTCCTACGAGCAGTACTTC
CDR3: CASSNSGKSYEQYF

D: TRBD1
size: few
V: TRBV19
J: TRBJ2-7
DNA: TGTGCCAGTAGGCAGGGACAGGGGGCCTACGAGCAGTACTTC
CDR3: CASRQGQGAYEQYF

D: NA
size: few
V: TRBV24-1
J: TRBJ2-1
DNA: TGTGCCACCAGTGATTTGGGCAGACAGCAGTTCTTC
CDR3: CATSDLGRQQFF

D: TRBD1
size: few
V: TRBV14
J: TRBJ2-7
DNA: TGTGCCAGCAGCCAGAGGGGTAGGGGACAGGGTTACGAGCAGTACTTC
CDR3: CASSQRGRGQGYEQYF

D: NA
size: many
V: TRBV6-6
J: TRBJ1-5
DNA: TGTGCCAGCAGTTACTCGGGGCAGGGTGGGATCATCAATCAGCCCCAGCATTTT
CDR3: CASSYSGQGGIINQPQHF

D: TRBD2
size: many
V: TRBV28
J: TRBJ2-7
DNA: TGTGCCAGCAGTTTAAAAGCGGGAAGCTCCTACGAGCAGTACTTC
CDR3: CASSLKAGSSYEQYF

D: TRBD2
size: NA
V: TRBV20-1
J: TRBJ2-5
DNA: TGCAGTGCTAGAGATCTGTTGGATAGCGGGAGGGGGAGGGAGACCCAGTACTTC
CDR3: CSARDLLDSGRGRETQYF

D: NA
size: NA
V: TRBV4-1
J: TRBJ1-5
DNA: TGCGCCAGCAGCCCCCACTGGGGCAATCAGCCCCAGCATTTT
CDR3: CASSPHWGNQPQHF

D: NA
size: few
V: TRBV7-6
J: TRBJ2-5
DNA: TGTGCCAGCAGCTTAGTTGGAGAGGGGGAGACCCAGTACTTC
CDR3: CASSLVGEGETQYF

D: NA
size: NA
V: TRBV6-2/TRBV6-3
J: TRBJ1-5
DNA: TGTGCCAGCAGTTACATGCGCCCGAATAGCAATCAGCCCCAGCATTTT
CDR3: CASSYMRPNSNQPQHF

D: TRBD2
size: NA
V: TRBV29-1
J: TRBJ2-5
DNA: TGCAGCGTTGAAGTGGGCGGGAGTGGAGAGACCCAGTACTTC
CDR3: CSVEVGGSGETQYF

D: NA
size: NA
V: TRBV6-1
J: TRBJ2-5
DNA: TGTGCCAGCAGTGCCAGGGACCAAGAGACCCAGTACTTC
CDR3: CASSARDQETQYF

D: NA
size: NA
V: TRBV9
J: TRBJ2-1
DNA: TGTGCCAGCAGCGGGTGGGGACGGCCATACAATGAGCAGTTCTTC
CDR3: CASSGWGRPYNEQFF

D: NA
size: many
V: TRBV11-2
J: TRBJ1-1
DNA: TGTGCCAGCAGCTTGAGTGGGGGAGCTTTCTTT
CDR3: CASSLSGGAFF

D: NA
size: many
V: TRBV28
J: TRBJ1-1
DNA: TGTGCCAGCACCTCCGGGGGGGTCGCTGAAGCTTTCTTT
CDR3: CASTSGGVAEAFF